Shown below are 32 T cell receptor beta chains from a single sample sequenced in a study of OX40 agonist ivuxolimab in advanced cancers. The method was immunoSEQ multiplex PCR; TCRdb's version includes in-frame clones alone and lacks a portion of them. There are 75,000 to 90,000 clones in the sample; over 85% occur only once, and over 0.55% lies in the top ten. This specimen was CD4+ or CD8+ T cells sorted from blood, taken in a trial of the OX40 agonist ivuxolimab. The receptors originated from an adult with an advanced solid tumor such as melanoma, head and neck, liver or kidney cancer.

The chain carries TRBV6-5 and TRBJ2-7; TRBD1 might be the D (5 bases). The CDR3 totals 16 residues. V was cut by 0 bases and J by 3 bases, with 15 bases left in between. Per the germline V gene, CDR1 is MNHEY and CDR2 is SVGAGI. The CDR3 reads CASSYSFGHFNYEQYF. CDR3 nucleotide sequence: TGTGCCAGCAGTTACTCGTTCGGACACTTTAACTACGAGCAGTACTTC.

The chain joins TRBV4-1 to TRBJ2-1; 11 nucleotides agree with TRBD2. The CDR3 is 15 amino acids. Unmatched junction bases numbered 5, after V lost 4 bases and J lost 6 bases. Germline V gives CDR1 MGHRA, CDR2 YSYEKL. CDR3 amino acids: CASSLGLAVVNEQFF. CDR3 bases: TGCGCCAGCAGCCTGGGACTAGCGGTAGTCAATGAGCAGTTCTTC.

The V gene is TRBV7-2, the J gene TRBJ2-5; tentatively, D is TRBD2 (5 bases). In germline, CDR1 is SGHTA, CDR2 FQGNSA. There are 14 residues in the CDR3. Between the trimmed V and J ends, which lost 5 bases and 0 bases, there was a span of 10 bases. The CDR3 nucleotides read TGTGCCAGCAGCCGGAGGAACAACCAAGAGACCCAGTACTTC. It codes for CASSRRNNQETQYF. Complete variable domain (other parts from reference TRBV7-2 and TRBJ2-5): GAGVSQSPSNKVTEKGKDVELRCDPISGHTALYWYRQSLGQGLEFLIYFQGNSAPDKSGLPSDRFSAERTGGSVSTLTIQRTQQEDSAVYLCASSRRNNQETQYFGPGTRLLVL.

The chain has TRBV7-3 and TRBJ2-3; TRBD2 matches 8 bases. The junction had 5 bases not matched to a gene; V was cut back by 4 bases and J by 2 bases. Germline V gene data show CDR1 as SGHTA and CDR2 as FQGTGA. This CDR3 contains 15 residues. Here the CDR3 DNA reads TGTGCCAGCAGCTCCGGGGGGGATCCCACAGATACGCAGTATTTT. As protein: CASSSGGDPTDTQYF. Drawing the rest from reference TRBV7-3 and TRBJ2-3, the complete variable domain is GAGVSQTPSNKVTEKGKYVELRCDPISGHTALYWYRQSLGQGPEFLIYFQGTGAADDSGLPNDRFFAVRPEGSVSTLKIQRTERGDSAVYLCASSSGGDPTDTQYFGPGTRLTVL.

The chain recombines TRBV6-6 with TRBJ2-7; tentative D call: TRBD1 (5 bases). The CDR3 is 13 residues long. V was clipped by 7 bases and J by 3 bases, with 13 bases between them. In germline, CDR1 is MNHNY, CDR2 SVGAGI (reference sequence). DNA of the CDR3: TGTGCCAGCAATAAGGACACCCACTACGAGCAGTACTTC. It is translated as CASNKDTHYEQYF.

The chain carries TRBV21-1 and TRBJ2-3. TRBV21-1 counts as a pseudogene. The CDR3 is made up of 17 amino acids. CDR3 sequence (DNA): TGTGCCAGCAGCAGAAAAGGTCCCTCAATAAACACAGATACGCAGTATTTT. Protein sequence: CASSRKGPSINTDTQYF.

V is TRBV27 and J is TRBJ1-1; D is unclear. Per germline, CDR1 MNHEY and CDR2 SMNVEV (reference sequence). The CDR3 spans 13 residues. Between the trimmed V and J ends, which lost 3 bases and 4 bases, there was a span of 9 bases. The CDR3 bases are TGTGCCAGCAGTTTTTCGGGTAGCACTGAAGCTTTCTTT. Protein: CASSFSGSTEAFF.

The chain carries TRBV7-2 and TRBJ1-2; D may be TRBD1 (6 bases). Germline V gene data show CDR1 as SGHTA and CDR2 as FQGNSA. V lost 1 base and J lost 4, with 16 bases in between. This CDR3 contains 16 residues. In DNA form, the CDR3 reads TGTGCCAGCAGCTTAGGGGGGCAGGGGCTTATCTATGGCTACACCTTC. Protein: CASSLGGQGLIYGYTF. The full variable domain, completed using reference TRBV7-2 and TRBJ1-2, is GAGVSQSPSNKVTEKGKDVELRCDPISGHTALYWYRQSLGQGLEFLIYFQGNSAPDKSGLPSDRFSAERTGGSVSTLTIQRTQQEDSAVYLCASSLGGQGLIYGYTFGSGTRLTVV.

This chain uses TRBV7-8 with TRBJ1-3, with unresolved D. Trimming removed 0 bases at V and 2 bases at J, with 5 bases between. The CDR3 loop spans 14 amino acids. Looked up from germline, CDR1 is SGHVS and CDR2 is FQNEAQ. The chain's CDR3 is CASSLALPGNTIYF. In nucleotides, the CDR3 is TGTGCCAGCAGCTTAGCGCTACCTGGAAACACCATATATTTT.

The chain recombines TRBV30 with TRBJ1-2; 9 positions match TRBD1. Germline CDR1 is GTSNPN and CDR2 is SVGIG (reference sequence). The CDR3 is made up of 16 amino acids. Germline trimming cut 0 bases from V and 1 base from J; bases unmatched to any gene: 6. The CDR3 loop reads CAWSVGTGHINYGYTF. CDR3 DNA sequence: TGTGCCTGGAGTGTTGGGACAGGGCACATTAACTATGGCTACACCTTC.

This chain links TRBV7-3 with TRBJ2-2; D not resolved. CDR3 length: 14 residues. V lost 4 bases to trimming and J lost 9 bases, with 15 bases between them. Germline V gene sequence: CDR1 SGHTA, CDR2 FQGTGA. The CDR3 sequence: CASSSSSSNWELFF. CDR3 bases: TGTGCCAGCAGCTCCAGCAGTTCTAATTGGGAGCTGTTTTTT.

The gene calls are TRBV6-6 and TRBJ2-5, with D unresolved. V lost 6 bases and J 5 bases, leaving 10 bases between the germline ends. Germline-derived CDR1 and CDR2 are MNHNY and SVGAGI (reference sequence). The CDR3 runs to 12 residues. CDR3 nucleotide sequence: TGTGCCAGCAGCACCCAATGGGAGACCCAGTACTTC. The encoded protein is CASSTQWETQYF.

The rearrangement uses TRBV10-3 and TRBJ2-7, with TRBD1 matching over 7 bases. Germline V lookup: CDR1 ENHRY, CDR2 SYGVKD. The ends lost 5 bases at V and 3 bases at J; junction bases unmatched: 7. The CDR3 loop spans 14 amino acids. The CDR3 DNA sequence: TGTGCCATCAGTCCGGGACAGAATGTCTACGAGCAGTACTTC. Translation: CAISPGQNVYEQYF.

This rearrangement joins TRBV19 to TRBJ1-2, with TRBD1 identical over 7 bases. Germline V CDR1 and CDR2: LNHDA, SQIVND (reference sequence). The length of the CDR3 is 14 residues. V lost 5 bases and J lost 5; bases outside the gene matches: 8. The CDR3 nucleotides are TGTGCCAGTAGTTCCGGACAGGTGGGGTATGGCTACACCTTC. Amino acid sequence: CASSSGQVGYGYTF.

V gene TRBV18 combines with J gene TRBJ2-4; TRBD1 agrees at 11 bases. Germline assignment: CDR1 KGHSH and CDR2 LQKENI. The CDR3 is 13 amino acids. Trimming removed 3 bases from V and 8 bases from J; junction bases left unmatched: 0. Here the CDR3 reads CASSPGQGDIQYF. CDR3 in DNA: TGTGCCAGCTCACCGGGACAGGGGGACATTCAGTACTTC.

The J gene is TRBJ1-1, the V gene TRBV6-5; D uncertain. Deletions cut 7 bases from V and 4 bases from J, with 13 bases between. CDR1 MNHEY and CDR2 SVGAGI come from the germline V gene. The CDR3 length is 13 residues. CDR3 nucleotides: TGTGCCAGCAAATCTCATTCGAGCACTGAAGCTTTCTTT. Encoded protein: CASKSHSSTEAFF.

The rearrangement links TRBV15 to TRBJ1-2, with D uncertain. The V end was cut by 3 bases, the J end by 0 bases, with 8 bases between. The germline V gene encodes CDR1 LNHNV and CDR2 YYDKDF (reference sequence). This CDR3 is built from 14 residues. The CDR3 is CATSSRHSNYGYTF. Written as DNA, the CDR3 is TGTGCCACCAGCAGCCGGCATTCTAACTATGGCTACACCTTC. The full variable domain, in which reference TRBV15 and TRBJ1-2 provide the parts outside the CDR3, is DAMVIQNPRYQVTQFGKPVTLSCSQTLNHNVMYWYQQKSSQAPKLLFHYYDKDFNNEADTPDNFQSRRPNTSFCFLDIRSPGLGDTAMYLCATSSRHSNYGYTFGSGTRLTVV.

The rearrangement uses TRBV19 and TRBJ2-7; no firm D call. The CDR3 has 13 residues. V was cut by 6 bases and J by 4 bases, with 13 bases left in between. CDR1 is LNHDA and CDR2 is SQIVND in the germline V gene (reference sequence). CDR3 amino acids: CASRSYSLYEQYF. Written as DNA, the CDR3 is TGTGCCAGTAGATCCTACAGTCTATACGAGCAGTACTTC.

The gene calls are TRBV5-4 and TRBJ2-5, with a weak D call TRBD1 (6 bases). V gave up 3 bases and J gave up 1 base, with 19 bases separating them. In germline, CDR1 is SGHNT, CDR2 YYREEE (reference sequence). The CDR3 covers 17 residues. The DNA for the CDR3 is TGTGCCAGCAGCTCCTCACAGGGTTTATTTTCCCAAGAGACCCAGTACTTC. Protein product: CASSSSQGLFSQETQYF.

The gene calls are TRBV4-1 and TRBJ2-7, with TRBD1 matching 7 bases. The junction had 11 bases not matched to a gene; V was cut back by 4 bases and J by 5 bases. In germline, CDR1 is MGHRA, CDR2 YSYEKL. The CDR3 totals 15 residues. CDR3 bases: TGCGCCAGCAGCCGCGAGGGGGCAGGGGTCAACGAGCAGTACTTC. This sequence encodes CASSREGAGVNEQYF.

This CDR3 reads CACKGGSYSNQPQHF. For the CDR3, the DNA is TGTGCCTGCAAAGGGGGGTCCTATAGCAATCAGCCCCAGCATTTT. The chain couples TRBV30 to TRBJ1-5; D might be TRBD1 (6 bases). CDR3 length: 15 amino acids. V shed 6 bases and J shed 0 bases, with 15 bases lying between them. CDR1 GTSNPN and CDR2 SVGIG come from the germline V gene (reference sequence).

The CDR3 nucleotides read TGTGCCAGCAGCTTAGAGCAGTTGTCAGAGACCCAGTACTTC. It is translated as CASSLEQLSETQYF. This rearrangement joins TRBV7-9 to TRBJ2-5; D gene uncertain. The CDR3 contains 14 residues. V lost 1 base, J lost 4 bases, and 10 bases lay in between. Looked up from germline, CDR1 is SEHNR and CDR2 is FQNEAQ (reference sequence).

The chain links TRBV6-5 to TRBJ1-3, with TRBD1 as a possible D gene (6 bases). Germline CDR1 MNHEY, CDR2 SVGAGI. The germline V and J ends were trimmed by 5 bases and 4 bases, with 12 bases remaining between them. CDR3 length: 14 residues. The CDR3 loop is CASSPTQGGNTIYF. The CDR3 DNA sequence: TGTGCCAGCAGTCCGACGCAGGGGGGAAACACCATATATTTT.

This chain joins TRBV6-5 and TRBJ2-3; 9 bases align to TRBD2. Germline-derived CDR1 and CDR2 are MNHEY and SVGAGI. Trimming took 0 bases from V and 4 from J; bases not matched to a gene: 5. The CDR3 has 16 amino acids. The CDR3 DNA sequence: TGTGCCAGCAGTTACTCTAGCGGGGGTATTTCAGATACGCAGTATTTT. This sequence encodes CASSYSSGGISDTQYF.

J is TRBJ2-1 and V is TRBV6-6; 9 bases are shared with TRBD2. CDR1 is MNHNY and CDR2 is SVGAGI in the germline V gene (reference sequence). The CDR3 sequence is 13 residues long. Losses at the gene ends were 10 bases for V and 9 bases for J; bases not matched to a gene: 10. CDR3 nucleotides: TGTGCCATCGGCGGGGGGGCCACTACTGAGCAGTTCTTC. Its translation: CAIGGGATTEQFF.

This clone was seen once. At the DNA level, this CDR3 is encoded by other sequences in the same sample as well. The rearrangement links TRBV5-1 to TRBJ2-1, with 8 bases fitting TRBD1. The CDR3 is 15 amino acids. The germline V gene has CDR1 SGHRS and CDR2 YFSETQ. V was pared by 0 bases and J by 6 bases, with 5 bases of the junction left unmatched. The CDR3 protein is CASSLAGQGVNEQFF. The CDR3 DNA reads TGCGCCAGCAGCTTGGCTGGACAGGGTGTCAATGAGCAGTTCTTC.

The CDR3 DNA reads as TGTGCCAGCAGCGACACAGGGGGTAACACCGGGGAGCTGTTTTTT. Its translation: CASSDTGGNTGELFF. This chain uses TRBV7-3 with TRBJ2-2, with 8 bases that match TRBD1. CDR3 size: 15 residues. Germline lookup yields CDR1 SGHTA and CDR2 FQGTGA. J was trimmed by 2 bases and V by 5 bases; bases with no gene match: 4.

This chain's CDR3 is CASSTPAGANEKLFF. CDR3 nucleotides: TGTGCCAGTAGTACCCCGGCTGGGGCTAATGAAAAACTGTTTTTT. The chain couples TRBV19 to TRBJ1-4; D unresolved. This CDR3 is 15 amino acids long. Germline values: CDR1 LNHDA, CDR2 SQIVND (reference sequence). With 4 bases removed from V and 3 bases from J, the gap between germline ends came to 12 bases.

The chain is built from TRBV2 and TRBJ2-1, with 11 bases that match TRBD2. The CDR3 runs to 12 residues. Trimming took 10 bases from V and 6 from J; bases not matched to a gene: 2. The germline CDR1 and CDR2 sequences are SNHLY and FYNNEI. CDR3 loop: CATGLAVNEQFF. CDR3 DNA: TGTGCCACGGGACTAGCGGTCAATGAGCAGTTCTTC.

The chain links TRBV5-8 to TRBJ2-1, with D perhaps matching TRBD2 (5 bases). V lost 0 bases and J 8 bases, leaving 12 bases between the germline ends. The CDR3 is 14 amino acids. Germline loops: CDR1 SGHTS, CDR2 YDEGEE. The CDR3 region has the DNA TGTGCCAGCAGCTTGGGTACACCCGGGGATGAGCAGTTCTTC. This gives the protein CASSLGTPGDEQFF.

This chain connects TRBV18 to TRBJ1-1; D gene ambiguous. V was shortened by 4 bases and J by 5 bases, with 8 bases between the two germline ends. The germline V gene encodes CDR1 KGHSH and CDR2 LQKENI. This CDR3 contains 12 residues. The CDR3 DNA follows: TGTGCCAGCTCACAGGGAGGGACTGAAGCTTTCTTT. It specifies CASSQGGTEAFF.

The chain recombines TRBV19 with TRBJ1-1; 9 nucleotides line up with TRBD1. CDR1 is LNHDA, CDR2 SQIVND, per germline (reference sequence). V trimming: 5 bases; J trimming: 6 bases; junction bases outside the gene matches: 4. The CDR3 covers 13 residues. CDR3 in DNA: TGTGCCAGTAGTTGGGGACAGGGCTCTGAAGCTTTCTTT. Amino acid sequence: CASSWGQGSEAFF.